This entry lists 12 T cell receptor beta chains sequenced from one sample in a study of cytomegalovirus exposure and HLA in healthy donors. Both 60 Vbeta primers and 13 Jbeta primers went into the PCR. TCRdb keeps only in-frame clones here, not all; method: immunoSEQ multiplex PCR. The sample lists about 37,000 clones; 70% to 75% were seen once. What was sequenced was PBMCs. The receptors stem from a man aged 25 to 40 in good health and CMV-seronegative.

The rearrangement links TRBV9 to TRBJ2-3, with 8 positions matching TRBD2. CDR1 is SGDLS and CDR2 is YYNGEE in the germline V gene. This CDR3 region has 14 residues. Germline trimming cut 4 bases from V and 5 bases from J; bases unmatched to any gene: 6. The CDR3 sequence: CASSTSGREDTQYF. The DNA for the CDR3 is TGTGCCAGCAGCACAAGCGGGAGAGAAGATACGCAGTATTTT. The whole variable domain, filled in from reference TRBV9 and TRBJ2-3, reads DSGVTQTPKHLITATGQRVTLRCSPRSGDLSVYWYQQSLDQGLQFLIQYYNGEERAKGNILERFSAQQFPDLHSELNLSSLELGDSALYFCASSTSGREDTQYFGPGTRLTVL.

The chain has TRBV5-4 and TRBJ1-2; D gene uncertain. The V end lost 0 bases, the J end lost 8 bases, and 8 bases lay between the germline ends. The germline gives CDR1 SGHNT, CDR2 YYREEE (reference sequence). The CDR3 is 12 amino acids. The CDR3 reads CASSLEQLGYTF. In DNA, the CDR3 is TGTGCCAGCAGCTTGGAACAGTTGGGCTACACCTTC. The full variable domain, completed using reference TRBV5-4 and TRBJ1-2, is ETGVTQSPTHLIKTRGQQVTLRCSSQSGHNTVSWYQQALGQGPQFIFQYYREEENGRGNFPPRFSGLQFPNYSSELNVNALELDDSALYLCASSLEQLGYTFGSGTRLTVV.

This clone is classed as medium-sized. The chain recombines TRBV28 with TRBJ2-7; D gene uncertain. The CDR3 contains 16 residues. Germline values: CDR1 MDHEN, CDR2 SYDVKM. With 4 bases removed from V and 3 bases from J, the gap between germline ends came to 19 bases. CDR3 sequence: CASSSPVSATSYEQYF. CDR3 nucleotides: TGTGCCAGCAGTTCCCCTGTGAGCGCCACAAGCTACGAGCAGTACTTC.

V gene TRBV4-2 combines with J gene TRBJ2-1; 7 bases agree with TRBD2. CDR1 LGHNA and CDR2 YNFKEQ come from the germline V gene. This CDR3 region has 17 residues. V gave up 2 bases and J gave up 4 bases; unmatched junction bases: 11. DNA for the CDR3: TGTGCCAGCAGCCAACCCCTCGCGGGAGTTGGTTACAATGAGCAGTTCTTC. It codes for CASSQPLAGVGYNEQFF.

The chain joins TRBV6-5 to TRBJ1-2, with D hard to call. The CDR3 loop spans 13 amino acids. The germline CDR1 and CDR2 sequences are MNHEY and SVGAGI. Between the trimmed V and J ends, which lost 4 bases and 7 bases, there was a span of 13 bases. DNA of the CDR3: TGTGCCAGCAGTTCGCCTTCGGGAGGTGGCTACACCTTC. Its protein is CASSSPSGGGYTF.

V gene TRBV11-3 combines with J gene TRBJ2-2; 7 bases line up with TRBD2. V gave up 8 bases and J gave up 3 bases; unmatched junction bases: 0. Germline V gene sequence: CDR1 SGHNT, CDR2 YENEEA. The CDR3 is 12 residues long. The CDR3 region is CASAGDTGELFF. CDR3 sequence (DNA): TGTGCCAGCGCGGGGGACACCGGGGAGCTGTTTTTT.

This clone has more than one count but fewer than ten. The rearrangement joins TRBV7-2 to TRBJ1-6; D is unclear. In germline, CDR1 is SGHTA, CDR2 FQGNSA. The CDR3 totals 15 residues. The V end was cut by 2 bases, the J end by 9 bases, with 14 bases between. CDR3: CASSLKASRGSPLHF. The DNA of the CDR3 is TGTGCCAGCAGCTTAAAAGCAAGCCGCGGTTCACCCCTCCACTTT. The full variable domain, its missing parts supplied by reference TRBV7-2 and TRBJ1-6, is GAGVSQSPSNKVTEKGKDVELRCDPISGHTALYWYRQSLGQGLEFLIYFQGNSAPDKSGLPSDRFSAERTGGSVSTLTIQRTQQEDSAVYLCASSLKASRGSPLHFGNGTRLTVT.

The genes are TRBV18 and TRBJ1-1; weak D call: TRBD1 (6 bases). Germline V gene data show CDR1 as KGHSH and CDR2 as LQKENI. Trimming left V 3 bases short and J 1 base short, with 9 bases between. The CDR3 has 14 amino acids. This CDR3 is CASSPGHQNTEAFF. CDR3 coding DNA: TGTGCCAGCTCACCGGGACATCAGAACACTGAAGCTTTCTTT. Full variable domain (remainder filled in from reference TRBV18 and TRBJ1-1): NAGVMQNPRHLVRRRGQEARLRCSPMKGHSHVYWYRQLPEEGLKFMVYLQKENIIDESGMPKERFSAEFPKEGPSILRIQQVVRGDSAAYFCASSPGHQNTEAFFGQGTRLTVV.

The chain links TRBV9 to TRBJ1-6, with 8 bases fitting TRBD1. Germline V CDR1 and CDR2: SGDLS, YYNGEE. This CDR3 is built from 14 residues. Trimming removed 5 bases from V and 8 bases from J; junction bases left unmatched: 6. The CDR3 nucleotides are TGTGCCAGCAGTACTGACAGGGGTGATTCACCCCTCCACTTT. Translation: CASSTDRGDSPLHF.

V gene TRBV9 combines with J gene TRBJ2-2, with TRBD1 identical over 8 bases. Germline CDR1 and CDR2: SGDLS and YYNGEE. This CDR3 spans 15 amino acids. The V gene end was trimmed by 4 bases and the J gene end by 3 bases; junction bases not matched to a gene: 5. CDR3: CASSSWTGYTGELFF. CDR3 coding DNA: TGTGCCAGCAGCTCCTGGACAGGGTACACCGGGGAGCTGTTTTTT.

V and J are TRBV19 and TRBJ2-3; a possible D gene is TRBD1 (5 bases). Per the germline V gene, CDR1 is LNHDA and CDR2 is SQIVND (reference sequence). Trimming took 9 bases from V and 6 from J, leaving 13 bases between them. This CDR3 has 12 residues. This chain's CDR3 is CASLGAWDTQYF. Here the CDR3 DNA reads TGTGCCAGCCTAGGGGCCTGGGATACGCAGTATTTT.

The chain is built from TRBV28 and TRBJ2-7; no definite D call. The CDR3 totals 12 residues. Germline lookup yields CDR1 MDHEN and CDR2 SYDVKM. Trimming left V 3 bases short and J 2 bases short, with 5 bases between. DNA of the CDR3: TGTGCCAGCAGTTTCCTAACCTACGAGCAGTACTTC. Translated, it gives CASSFLTYEQYF.